A selection of T cell receptor beta chains follows, all from one sample in a study of shared clonotypes between healthy human individuals. Profiled with immunoSEQ multiplex PCR; TCRdb holds only in-frame clones, not every one. The data hold about 600,000 clones, with around 95% observed a single time. The sample comprised naive CD8+ T cells sorted from blood. The receptors stem from a woman aged 25 to 45 in good health. The conserved cysteine and the conserved F or W are not part of the CDR3 here.

>TRBV11-2
ASSLGTPYEQY
>TRBV5-3
ARSNGQGHNEQF
>TRBV7-9
ASSLLRVGGDYGYT
>TRBV2
ASTQGAFGYT
>TRBV7-2
ASSSRGTSKGGQETQY
>TRBV13
ASSRGGRGSLIEPTYEQY
>TRBV2
ASASGLAGALEQF
>TRBV11-3
ASSLTSLAGGPRNEQF
>TRBV27
ASSLLTDSSYNEQF
>TRBV9
ASSPGGGHTEAF
>TRBV19
ASSIFGGPYEQY
>TRBV13
ASSSRGAPIYEQY
>TRBV4-1
ASSQEPTSGNAEQF
>TRBV27
ATKGGTAYEQY
>TRBV14
ASKRTSGPSYEQY
>TRBV9
ASSGQGSPEAF
>TRBV6-5
ASSWRGQGRTDTQY
>TRBV9
ASSVRPPPPPENQPQH
>TRBV9
ASSVDPGTSYEQY
>TRBV6-5
ASSYSNMNTEAF
>TRBV2
ASSGPDYEQY
>TRBV28
ASSPEGQETQY
>TRBV27
ASSFTADPSYEQY
>TRBV27
ASRAASGTH
>TRBV27
ASRVAGVSYNEQF
>TRBV13
ASSERETQY
>TRBV7-9
ASSFLLADGYT
>TRBV27
ASSKGLSNEKLF
>TRBV28
ASSLVGASDQPQH
>TRBV27
ASREQYSNQPQH
>TRBV23-1
ASSPQRDSSYEQY
>TRBV6-6
ASSPDPTDTQY
>TRBV13
ASSSEGRPNEQF